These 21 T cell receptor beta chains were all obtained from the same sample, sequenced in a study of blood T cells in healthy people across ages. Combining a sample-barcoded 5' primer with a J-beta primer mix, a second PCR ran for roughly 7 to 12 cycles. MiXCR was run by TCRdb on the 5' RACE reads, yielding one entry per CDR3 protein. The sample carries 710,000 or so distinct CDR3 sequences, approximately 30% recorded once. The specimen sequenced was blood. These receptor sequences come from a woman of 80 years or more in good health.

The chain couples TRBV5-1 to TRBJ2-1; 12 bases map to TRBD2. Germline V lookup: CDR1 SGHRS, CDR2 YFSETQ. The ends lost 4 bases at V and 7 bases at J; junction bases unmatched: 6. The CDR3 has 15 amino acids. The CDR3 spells CASSQTSGSFNEQFF. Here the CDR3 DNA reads TGCGCCAGCAGCCAGACTAGCGGGAGCTTTAATGAGCAGTTCTTC.

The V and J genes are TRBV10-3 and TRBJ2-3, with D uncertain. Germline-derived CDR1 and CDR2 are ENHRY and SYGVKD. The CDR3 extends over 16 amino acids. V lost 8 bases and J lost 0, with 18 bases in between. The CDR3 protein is CAISHGRPSSTDTQYF. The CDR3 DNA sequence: TGTGCCATCTCCCATGGACGGCCCTCTAGCACAGATACGCAGTATTTT.

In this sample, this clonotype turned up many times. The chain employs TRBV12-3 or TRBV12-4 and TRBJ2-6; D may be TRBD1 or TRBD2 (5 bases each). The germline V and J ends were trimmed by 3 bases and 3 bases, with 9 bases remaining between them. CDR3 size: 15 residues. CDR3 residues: CASSFGGGGANVLTF. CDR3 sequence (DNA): TGTGCCAGCAGTTTTGGGGGTGGTGGGGCCAACGTCCTGACTTTC.

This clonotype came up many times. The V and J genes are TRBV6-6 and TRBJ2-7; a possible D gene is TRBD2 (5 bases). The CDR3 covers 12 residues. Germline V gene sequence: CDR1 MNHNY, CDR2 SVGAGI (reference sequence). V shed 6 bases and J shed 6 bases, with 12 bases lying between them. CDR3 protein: CASRPLRGEQYF. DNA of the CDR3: TGTGCCAGCAGGCCCCTTCGGGGCGAGCAGTACTTC.

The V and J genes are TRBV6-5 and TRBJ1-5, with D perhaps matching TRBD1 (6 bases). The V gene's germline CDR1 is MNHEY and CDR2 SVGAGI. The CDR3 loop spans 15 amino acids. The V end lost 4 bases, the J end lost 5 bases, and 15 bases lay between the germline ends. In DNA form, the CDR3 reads TGTGCCAGCAGTTGGGGGGGCAAGGGCGATCAGCCCCAGCATTTT. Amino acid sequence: CASSWGGKGDQPQHF.

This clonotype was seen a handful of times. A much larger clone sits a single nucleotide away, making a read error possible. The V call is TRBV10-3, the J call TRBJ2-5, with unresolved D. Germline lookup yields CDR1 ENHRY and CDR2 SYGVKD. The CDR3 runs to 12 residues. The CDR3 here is CAIRGISEAQYF. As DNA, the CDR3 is TGTGCCATCAGAGGGATATCAGAGGCCCAGTACTTC.

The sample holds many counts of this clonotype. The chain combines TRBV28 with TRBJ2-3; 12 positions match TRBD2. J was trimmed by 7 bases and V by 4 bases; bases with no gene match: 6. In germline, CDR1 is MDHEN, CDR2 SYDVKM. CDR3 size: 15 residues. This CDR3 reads CASSYQLAGGNTQYF. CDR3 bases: TGTGCCAGCAGTTACCAACTAGCGGGGGGAAATACGCAGTATTTT. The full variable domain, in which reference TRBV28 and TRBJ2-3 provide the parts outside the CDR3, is DVKVTQSSRYLVKRTGEKVFLECVQDMDHENMFWYRQDPGLGLRLIYFSYDVKMKEKGDIPEGYSVSREKKERFSLILESASTNQTSMYLCASSYQLAGGNTQYFGPGTRLTVL.

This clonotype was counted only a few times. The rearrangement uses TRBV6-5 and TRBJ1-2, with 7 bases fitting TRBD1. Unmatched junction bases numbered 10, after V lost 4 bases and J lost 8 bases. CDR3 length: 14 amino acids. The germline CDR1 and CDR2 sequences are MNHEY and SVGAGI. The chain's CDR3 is CASSFKRTGLGYTF. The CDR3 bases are TGTGCCAGCAGTTTCAAGCGGACAGGTCTCGGCTACACCTTC.

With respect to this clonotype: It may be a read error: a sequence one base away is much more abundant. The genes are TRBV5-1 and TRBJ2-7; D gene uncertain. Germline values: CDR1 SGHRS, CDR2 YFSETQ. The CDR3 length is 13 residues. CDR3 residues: CANSQSVSYEQYF. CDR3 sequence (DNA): TGCGCCAACAGCCAAAGCGTCTCCTACGAGCAGTACTTC.

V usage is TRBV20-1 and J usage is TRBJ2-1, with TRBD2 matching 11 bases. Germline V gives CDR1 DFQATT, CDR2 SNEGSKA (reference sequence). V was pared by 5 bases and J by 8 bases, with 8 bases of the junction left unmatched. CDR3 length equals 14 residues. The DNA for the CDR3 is TGCAGTGCTTCCGGGACTAGCGGTACGGATGAGCAGTTCTTC. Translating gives CSASGTSGTDEQFF.

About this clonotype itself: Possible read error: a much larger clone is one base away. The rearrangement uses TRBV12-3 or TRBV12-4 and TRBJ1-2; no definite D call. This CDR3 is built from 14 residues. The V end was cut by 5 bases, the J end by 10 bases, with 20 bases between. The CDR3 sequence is CASSRTGSPVDYTF. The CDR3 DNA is TGTGCCAGCAGTCGGACGGGGAGCCCTGTAGACTACACCTTC.

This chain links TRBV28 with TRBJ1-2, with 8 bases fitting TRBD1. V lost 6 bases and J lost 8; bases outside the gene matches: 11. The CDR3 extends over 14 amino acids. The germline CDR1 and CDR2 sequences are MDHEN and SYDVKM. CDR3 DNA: TGTGCCAGCAGGGGCGTCAGGGGGCGTGAAGGCTACACCTTC. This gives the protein CASRGVRGREGYTF.

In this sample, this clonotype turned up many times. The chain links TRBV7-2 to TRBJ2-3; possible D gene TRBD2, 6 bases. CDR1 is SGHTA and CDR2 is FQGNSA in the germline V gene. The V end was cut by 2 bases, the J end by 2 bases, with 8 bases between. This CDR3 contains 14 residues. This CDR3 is CASSLIAATDTQYF. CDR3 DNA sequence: TGTGCCAGCAGCTTAATAGCGGCCACAGATACGCAGTATTTT.

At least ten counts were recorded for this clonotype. CDR3 sequence reads: CASSEAAEEEYGYTF. CDR3 nucleotides: TGTGCCAGCAGTGAAGCGGCCGAGGAAGAGTATGGCTACACCTTC. This chain uses TRBV2 with TRBJ1-2; D not certain. The germline V gene encodes CDR1 SNHLY and CDR2 FYNNEI. V lost 0 bases and J 5 bases, leaving 13 bases between the germline ends. The CDR3 extends over 15 amino acids.

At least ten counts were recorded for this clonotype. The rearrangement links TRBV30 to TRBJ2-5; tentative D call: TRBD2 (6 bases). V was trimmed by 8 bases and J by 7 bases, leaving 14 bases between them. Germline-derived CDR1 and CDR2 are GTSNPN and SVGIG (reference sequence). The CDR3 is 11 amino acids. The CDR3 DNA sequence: TGTGCCGGTACCTGGGGAGGGACCCAGTACTTC. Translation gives CAGTWGGTQYF.

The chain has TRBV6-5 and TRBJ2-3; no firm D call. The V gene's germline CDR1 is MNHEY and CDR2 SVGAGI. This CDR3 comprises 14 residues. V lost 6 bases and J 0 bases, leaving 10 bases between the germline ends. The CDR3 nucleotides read TGTGCCAGCAGAGCGCGCCTTAGCACAGATACGCAGTATTTT. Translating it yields CASRARLSTDTQYF.

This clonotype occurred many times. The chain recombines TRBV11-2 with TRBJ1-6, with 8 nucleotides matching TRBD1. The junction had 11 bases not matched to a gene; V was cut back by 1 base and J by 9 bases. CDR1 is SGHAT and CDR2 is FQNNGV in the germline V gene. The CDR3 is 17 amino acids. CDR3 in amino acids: CASSLGAGGGSSSPLHF. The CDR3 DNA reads TGTGCCAGCAGCTTAGGGGCAGGGGGCGGTTCTTCTTCACCCCTCCACTTT.

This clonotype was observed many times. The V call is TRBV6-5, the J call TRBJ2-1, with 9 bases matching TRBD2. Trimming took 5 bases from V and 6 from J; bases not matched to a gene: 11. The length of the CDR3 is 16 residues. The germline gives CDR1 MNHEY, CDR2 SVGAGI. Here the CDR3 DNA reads TGTGCCAGCAGTCGCCAAAAGCGGGGGGTTCCCAATGAGCAGTTCTTC. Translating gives CASSRQKRGVPNEQFF.

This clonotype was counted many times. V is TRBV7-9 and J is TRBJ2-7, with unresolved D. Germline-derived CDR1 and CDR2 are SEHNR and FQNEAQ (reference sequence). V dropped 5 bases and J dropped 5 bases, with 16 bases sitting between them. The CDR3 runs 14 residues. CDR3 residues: CASSPTSVRNEQYF. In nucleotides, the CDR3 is TGTGCCAGCAGCCCCACGTCCGTTCGGAACGAGCAGTACTTC.

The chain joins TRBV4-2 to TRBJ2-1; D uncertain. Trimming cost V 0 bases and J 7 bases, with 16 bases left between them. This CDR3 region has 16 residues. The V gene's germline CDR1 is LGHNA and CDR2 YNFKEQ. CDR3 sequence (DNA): TGTGCCAGCAGCCAAGATACAGCTAGTAAGGGAAATGAGCAGTTCTTC. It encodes CASSQDTASKGNEQFF.

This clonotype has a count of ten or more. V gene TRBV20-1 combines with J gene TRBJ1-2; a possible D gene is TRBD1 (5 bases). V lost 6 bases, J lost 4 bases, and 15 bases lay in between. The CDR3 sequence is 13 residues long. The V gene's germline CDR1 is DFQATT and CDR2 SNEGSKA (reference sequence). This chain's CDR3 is CSAEREGPYGYTF. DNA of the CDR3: TGCAGTGCCGAGAGGGAGGGGCCCTATGGCTACACCTTC.